Shown below are 30 T cell receptor beta chains from a single sample sequenced in a study of cytomegalovirus exposure and HLA in healthy donors (dated by TCRdb to 2016 to 2017). Library generation was performed with the immunoSEQ multiplex PCR assay. For the multiplex PCR, a mixture combining 60 forward primers for TCR Vbeta segments and 13 reverse primers for TCR Jbeta segments was used. The source is immuneACCESS, and TCRdb retained only in-frame sequences with V and J called. Part of the clones is not carried over; for the studies checked, unresolved V genes explain less than half of this, and the remainder is unexplained. This sample comprises some 150,000 clones, around 77% of them detected only once. Approximately 2% of the sample belongs to the ten largest clones. Sequenced material: PBMCs. The receptors come from a young woman in good health and CMV-seropositive.

The rearrangement links TRBV7-2 to TRBJ2-2; perhaps TRBD2 as D (5 bases). V lost 6 bases and J 1 base, leaving 12 bases between the germline ends. The CDR3 length is 15 residues. The germline CDR1 and CDR2 sequences are SGHTA and FQGNSA. The CDR3 DNA reads as TGTGCCAGCAGACTAGGCACTTGGAACACCGGGGAGCTGTTTTTT. It yields the protein CASRLGTWNTGELFF.

The genes are TRBV7-9 and TRBJ1-1, with D perhaps matching TRBD1 (6 bases). In germline, CDR1 is SEHNR, CDR2 FQNEAQ (reference sequence). With 5 bases removed from V and 4 bases from J, the gap between germline ends came to 14 bases. The CDR3 consists of 14 residues. The CDR3 sequence: CASSKHRVGTEAFF. The CDR3, as DNA: TGTGCCAGCAGCAAGCACAGGGTAGGCACTGAAGCTTTCTTT.

The chain is built from TRBV19 and TRBJ1-1; D uncertain. The V gene lost 5 bases and the J gene lost 1 base, with 14 bases spanning the gap. From germline, CDR1 is LNHDA and CDR2 SQIVND (reference sequence). The CDR3 has 15 residues. In DNA form, the CDR3 reads TGTGCCAGTAGTTCAGGTGCGGGATCGAACACTGAAGCTTTCTTT. Translated, it gives CASSSGAGSNTEAFF. The full variable domain, in which reference TRBV19 and TRBJ1-1 provide the parts outside the CDR3, is DGGITQSPKYLFRKEGQNVTLSCEQNLNHDAMYWYRQDPGQGLRLIYYSQIVNDFQKGDIAEGYSVSREKKESFPLTVTSAQKNPTAFYLCASSSGAGSNTEAFFGQGTRLTVV.

The V and J genes are TRBV19 and TRBJ2-7; 13 positions agree with TRBD2. In germline, CDR1 is LNHDA, CDR2 SQIVND (reference sequence). V was clipped by 5 bases and J by 2 bases; unmatched bases: 3. The CDR3 is made up of 15 amino acids. This CDR3 reads CASSAGLAGAYEQYF. CDR3 sequence (DNA): TGTGCCAGTAGTGCAGGACTAGCGGGAGCCTACGAGCAGTACTTC. The full variable domain, with the rest looked up from reference TRBV19 and TRBJ2-7, is DGGITQSPKYLFRKEGQNVTLSCEQNLNHDAMYWYRQDPGQGLRLIYYSQIVNDFQKGDIAEGYSVSREKKESFPLTVTSAQKNPTAFYLCASSAGLAGAYEQYFGPGTRLTVT.

The chain uses TRBV5-1 and TRBJ2-1, with 16 bases lining up with TRBD2. V shed 3 bases and J 6 bases; nucleotides not matched to a gene: 6. The CDR3 spans 17 residues. Germline CDR1 is SGHRS and CDR2 is YFSETQ. This CDR3 is CASSSGLAGGPLNEQFF. The CDR3 bases are TGCGCCAGCAGCTCGGGACTAGCGGGAGGGCCCCTCAATGAGCAGTTCTTC.

The genes are TRBV5-4 and TRBJ1-2; D unclear. The CDR3 loop spans 16 amino acids. V shed 3 bases and J shed 4 bases, with 19 bases lying between them. Germline CDR1 and CDR2: SGHNT and YYREEE (reference sequence). CDR3 amino acids: CASSSYSALAVYGYTF. The CDR3 DNA reads TGTGCCAGCAGCTCATATTCCGCCCTCGCAGTCTATGGCTACACCTTC.

The V gene is TRBV15, the J gene TRBJ1-1; tentatively, D is TRBD1 (5 bases). Trimming pared 5 bases from V and 4 bases from J, leaving 14 bases between. Germline CDR1 and CDR2: LNHNV and YYDKDF (reference sequence). The CDR3 consists of 14 residues. The CDR3 nucleotides read TGTGCCACCAGCCCAAGACGGGGGACCACTGAAGCTTTCTTT. It specifies CATSPRRGTTEAFF.

This clone was seen more than once but under ten times. This chain connects TRBV27 to TRBJ2-1; 8 bases line up with TRBD1. With V trimmed by 3 bases and J by 9 bases, 4 bases remained unmatched. CDR1 and CDR2 (germline): MNHEY, SMNVEV (reference sequence). This CDR3 spans 13 amino acids. The CDR3 here is CASSFPGGFEQFF. CDR3 bases: TGTGCCAGCAGTTTTCCAGGGGGCTTTGAGCAGTTCTTC.

The rearrangement links TRBV7-2 to TRBJ2-5, with 13 bases identical to TRBD2. The CDR3 loop spans 16 amino acids. V gave up 7 bases and J gave up 5 bases; unmatched junction bases: 10. Germline V gene lookup returns CDR1 SGHTA and CDR2 FQGNSA. The CDR3 nucleotides read TGTGCCAGCACACAACTAGCGGGAGGGCGGGGGGAGACCCAGTACTTC. Translated: CASTQLAGGRGETQYF.

The chain carries TRBV19 and TRBJ1-1, with TRBD1 identical over 9 bases. This CDR3 contains 15 residues. Germline loops: CDR1 LNHDA, CDR2 SQIVND (reference sequence). The V gene end was trimmed by 5 bases and the J gene end by 5 bases; junction bases not matched to a gene: 9. The CDR3 spells CASSLKWTGETEAFF. The DNA of the CDR3 is TGTGCCAGTAGTCTAAAATGGACAGGGGAGACTGAAGCTTTCTTT.

This clone was detected a few times. The V gene is TRBV6-1, the J gene TRBJ1-5; weak D call: TRBD1 (5 bases). Germline CDR1 MNHNS, CDR2 SASEGT. This CDR3 region has 15 residues. V shed 4 bases and J shed 3 bases, with 13 bases lying between them. CDR3 amino acids: CASSGRGSTNQPQHF. CDR3 nucleotides: TGTGCCAGCAGTGGTAGGGGTTCGACCAATCAGCCCCAGCATTTT.

This chain links TRBV30 with TRBJ2-2, with D possibly being TRBD1 (5 bases). Germline lookup yields CDR1 GTSNPN and CDR2 SVGIG (reference sequence). The CDR3 length is 16 residues. Trimming left V 2 bases short and J 1 base short, with 14 bases between. The chain's CDR3 is CAWSKRLGQNTGELFF. Here the CDR3 DNA reads TGTGCCTGGAGTAAACGATTAGGACAGAACACCGGGGAGCTGTTTTTT.

The chain recombines TRBV7-8 with TRBJ2-6; weak D call: TRBD2 (5 bases). This CDR3 is 16 amino acids long. Trimming removed 6 bases from V and 2 bases from J, with 14 bases in between. Per germline, CDR1 SGHVS and CDR2 FQNEAQ. The CDR3 loop reads CASSPQPGTGANVLTF. Here the CDR3 DNA reads TGTGCCAGCAGTCCACAACCGGGAACTGGGGCCAACGTCCTGACTTTC.

The chain is built from TRBV5-4 and TRBJ1-3, with 9 bases fitting TRBD1. Unmatched junction bases numbered 4, after V lost 0 bases and J lost 0 bases. The CDR3 is 17 residues long. The germline V gene has CDR1 SGHNT and CDR2 YYREEE (reference sequence). The CDR3 region is CASSLDGTGPSGNTIYF. The CDR3 DNA reads as TGTGCCAGCAGCTTGGATGGGACAGGGCCCTCTGGAAACACCATATATTTT.

The V gene is TRBV4-3, the J gene TRBJ1-1; the D is unclear. The V end was cut by 1 base, the J end by 2 bases, with 8 bases between. The CDR3 consists of 14 residues. Germline V gene data show CDR1 as LGHNA and CDR2 as YSLEER. CDR3 sequence: CASSQGYSNTEAFF. The CDR3 DNA follows: TGCGCCAGCAGCCAAGGGTACAGCAACACTGAAGCTTTCTTT.

The chain couples TRBV4-1 to TRBJ1-1; no reliable D call. With 1 base removed from V and 0 bases from J, the gap between germline ends came to 9 bases. Germline V lookup: CDR1 MGHRA, CDR2 YSYEKL. The length of the CDR3 is 15 residues. CDR3 sequence: CASSQAAAMNTEAFF. The CDR3 coding sequence is TGCGCCAGCAGCCAAGCGGCGGCCATGAACACTGAAGCTTTCTTT.

The chain links TRBV28 to TRBJ1-2; possible D gene TRBD1, 6 bases. Germline CDR1 is MDHEN and CDR2 is SYDVKM. The CDR3 loop spans 14 amino acids. The V end was cut by 10 bases, the J end by 0 bases, with 15 bases between. This CDR3 is CATNTGRANYGYTF. In DNA form, the CDR3 reads TGTGCCACCAACACAGGGAGAGCTAACTATGGCTACACCTTC.

The chain uses TRBV7-6 and TRBJ2-3; 11 nucleotides align to TRBD2. This CDR3 spans 16 amino acids. V lost 1 base, J lost 5 bases, and 5 bases stayed unmatched. CDR1 is SGHVS, CDR2 FNYEAQ, per germline. The DNA of the CDR3 is TGTGCCAGCAGCTTAGGCCTAGCGGGGGGAGGAGATACGCAGTATTTT. Protein sequence: CASSLGLAGGGDTQYF. Drawing the rest from reference TRBV7-6 and TRBJ2-3, the complete variable domain is GAGVSQSPRYKVTKRGQDVALRCDPISGHVSLYWYRQALGQGPEFLTYFNYEAQQDKSGLPNDRFSAERPEGSISTLTIQRTEQRDSAMYRCASSLGLAGGGDTQYFGPGTRLTVL.

The V call is TRBV5-4, the J call TRBJ1-2, with 9 nucleotides matching TRBD1. CDR3 length: 14 amino acids. V dropped 5 bases and J dropped 5; count of bases not matched to a gene: 7. Germline values: CDR1 SGHNT, CDR2 YYREEE (reference sequence). The CDR3 is CASRGGQGSYGYTF. The DNA of the CDR3 is TGTGCCAGCAGGGGGGGACAGGGCTCATATGGCTACACCTTC.

Only one count was recorded for this clone. V usage is TRBV11-3 and J usage is TRBJ2-1; 11 nucleotides line up with TRBD2. CDR1 is SGHNT and CDR2 is YENEEA in the germline V gene. The CDR3 is 15 residues long. Germline trimming cut 0 bases from V and 10 bases from J; bases unmatched to any gene: 5. The CDR3 spells CASSLDGTSGQEQFF. DNA of the CDR3: TGTGCCAGCAGCTTAGACGGGACTAGCGGACAAGAGCAGTTCTTC.

The chain links TRBV30 to TRBJ2-1; 8 bases map to TRBD1. The length of the CDR3 is 17 residues. Germline V lookup: CDR1 GTSNPN, CDR2 SVGIG (reference sequence). The J segment lost 2 bases and the V segment lost 3 bases, leaving 12 bases of the junction unmatched. The CDR3, as DNA: TGTGCCTGGAGCCGGGACAGGACCTTTCGCGCCTACAATGAGCAGTTCTTC. Encoded protein: CAWSRDRTFRAYNEQFF. Complete variable domain (other parts from reference TRBV30 and TRBJ2-1): SQTIHQWPATLVQPVGSPLSLECTVEGTSNPNLYWYRQAAGRGLQLLFYSVGIGQISSEVPQNLSASRPQDRQFILSSKKLLLSDSGFYLCAWSRDRTFRAYNEQFFGPGTRLTVL.

The rearrangement joins TRBV27 to TRBJ2-1, with a possible D match to TRBD2 (5 bases). Germline loops: CDR1 MNHEY, CDR2 SMNVEV (reference sequence). CDR3 size: 13 residues. Trimming removed 8 bases at V and 5 bases at J, with 13 bases between. CDR3 DNA sequence: TGTGCCAGCCGGACTCTGTGGGACAATGAGCAGTTCTTC. Translated, it gives CASRTLWDNEQFF.

The chain has TRBV5-8 and TRBJ1-6; 8 bases match TRBD1. The CDR3 totals 15 residues. Germline V CDR1 and CDR2: SGHTS, YDEGEE. V was pared by 6 bases and J by 7 bases, with 9 bases of the junction left unmatched. CDR3 protein: CASTGTGTLNSPLHF. Written as DNA, the CDR3 is TGTGCCAGCACCGGGACAGGCACCCTCAATTCACCCCTCCACTTT.

This clone was detected a few times. The chain combines TRBV5-1 with TRBJ2-3; the D gene is possibly TRBD2 (6 bases). The germline V and J ends were trimmed by 2 bases and 5 bases, with 12 bases remaining between them. The germline gives CDR1 SGHRS, CDR2 YFSETQ. The CDR3 consists of 14 residues. The CDR3 DNA is TGCGCCAGCAGCTTAACAGCGGGTCAAGATACGCAGTATTTT. It encodes CASSLTAGQDTQYF.

The chain combines TRBV10-2 with TRBJ1-1; D may be TRBD1 (6 bases). V dropped 8 bases and J dropped 3 bases, with 13 bases sitting between them. The germline V gene has CDR1 WSHSY and CDR2 SAAADI. This CDR3 contains 13 residues. The CDR3 protein is CASGPGHDTEAFF. Here the CDR3 DNA reads TGCGCCAGCGGACCGGGACATGACACTGAAGCTTTCTTT.

V is TRBV7-6 and J is TRBJ2-7; tentative D call: TRBD2 (5 bases). The V end lost 1 base, the J end lost 2 bases, and 18 bases lay between the germline ends. The CDR3 totals 17 residues. In germline, CDR1 is SGHVS, CDR2 FNYEAQ. CDR3 in amino acids: CASSLESGRRTAYEQYF. The CDR3, as DNA: TGTGCCAGCAGCTTAGAAAGCGGACGGCGAACCGCCTACGAGCAGTACTTC. Complete variable domain (other parts from reference TRBV7-6 and TRBJ2-7): GAGVSQSPRYKVTKRGQDVALRCDPISGHVSLYWYRQALGQGPEFLTYFNYEAQQDKSGLPNDRFSAERPEGSISTLTIQRTEQRDSAMYRCASSLESGRRTAYEQYFGPGTRLTVT.

The rearrangement uses TRBV2 and TRBJ1-5; D is perhaps TRBD1 (5 bases). The V and J ends lost 10 bases and 2 bases respectively, with 12 bases between them. CDR3 length equals 13 residues. CDR1 is SNHLY, CDR2 FYNNEI, per germline. The DNA for the CDR3 is TGTGCCATTCAGGGAAACGGCAATCAGCCCCAGCATTTT. Its translation: CAIQGNGNQPQHF.

The chain employs TRBV6-6 and TRBJ1-4, with D perhaps TRBD1 (6 bases). The germline V gene encodes CDR1 MNHNY and CDR2 SVGAGI (reference sequence). With 7 bases removed from V and 7 bases from J, the gap between germline ends came to 19 bases. This CDR3 spans 15 amino acids. The CDR3 reads CASKLEGRGTEKLFF. CDR3 sequence (DNA): TGTGCCAGCAAATTGGAAGGCAGGGGCACTGAAAAACTGTTTTTT.

The chain is built from TRBV7-9 and TRBJ1-5, with D uncertain. With 8 bases removed from V and 6 bases from J, the gap between germline ends came to 14 bases. Germline CDR1 SEHNR, CDR2 FQNEAQ (reference sequence). This CDR3 has 13 residues. CDR3 sequence (DNA): TGTGCCAGCTCCCCCTACGCAGGTCAGCCCCAGCATTTT. Encoded protein: CASSPYAGQPQHF.

The V call is TRBV7-8, the J call TRBJ2-2; D uncertain. Germline-derived CDR1 and CDR2 are SGHVS and FQNEAQ. The length of the CDR3 is 17 residues. V was trimmed by 1 base and J by 4 bases, leaving 16 bases between them. The CDR3 region has the DNA TGTGCCAGCAGCTTAGGAACCTCCCTAGTCGGCACCGGGGAGCTGTTTTTT. Translated: CASSLGTSLVGTGELFF.